One sample yielded the 29 T cell receptor beta chains listed below, sequenced in a study of blood T cell repertoires in COVID-19. Generated by immunoSEQ multiplex PCR, the TCRdb table keeps only in-frame clones and is missing some. The sample lists 200,000 to 300,000 clones, roughly four fifths occurring once. The sequenced sample consisted of peripheral blood. These receptors originate from a woman at least 80 years old with COVID-19, enrolled during active disease.

The CDR3 nucleotides are TGTGCCAGCAGCTTAAGGGGCAGAGTGAACACTGAAGCTTTCTTT. Translation gives CASSLRGRVNTEAFF. The rearrangement uses TRBV5-6 and TRBJ1-1, with D tentatively TRBD1 (5 bases). The germline gives CDR1 SGHDT, CDR2 YYEEEE. This CDR3 spans 15 amino acids. The germline V and J ends were trimmed by 2 bases and 0 bases, with 11 bases remaining between them.

This sequence joins TRBV2 and TRBJ1-2, with 8 bases matching TRBD1. Germline-derived CDR1 and CDR2 are SNHLY and FYNNEI. This CDR3 has 13 amino acids. After removal of 6 bases from V and 5 bases from J, the junction contained 5 bases not matched to a gene. CDR3 sequence (DNA): TGTGCCAGCAGAGAACAGGGGGTATATGGCTACACCTTC. The encoded protein is CASREQGVYGYTF.

The J gene is TRBJ1-2, the V gene TRBV29-1; D is uncertain. With 3 bases removed from V and 4 bases from J, the gap between germline ends came to 12 bases. The V gene's germline CDR1 is SQVTM and CDR2 ANQGSEA. This CDR3 is built from 13 residues. The CDR3 loop is CSVDWGAGYGYTF. The DNA of the CDR3 is TGCAGCGTTGATTGGGGAGCAGGCTATGGCTACACCTTC.

The rearrangement joins TRBV19 to TRBJ1-1; D is undetermined. Trimming pared 5 bases from V and 7 bases from J, leaving 11 bases between. CDR3 length: 12 amino acids. The germline V gene encodes CDR1 LNHDA and CDR2 SQIVND (reference sequence). The CDR3 protein is CASSLFGVEAFF. The CDR3 coding sequence is TGTGCCAGTAGTCTATTCGGGGTTGAAGCTTTCTTT.

The chain employs TRBV3-1 (or the pseudogene TRBV3-2) and TRBJ1-6; TRBD1 agrees at 7 bases. Germline V gene sequence: CDR1 LGHDT, CDR2 YNNKEL (reference sequence). With 1 base clipped from V and 10 bases from J, the junction kept 7 bases outside the gene matches. The CDR3 sequence is 15 residues long. CDR3 sequence (DNA): TGTGCCAGCAGCCAAGGAAGGGGGCCTGGGTCACCCCTCCACTTT. Its protein is CASSQGRGPGSPLHF.

The chain employs TRBV6-6 and TRBJ1-6; TRBD1 matches at 9 bases. The length of the CDR3 is 14 residues. The germline V gene has CDR1 MNHNY and CDR2 SVGAGI (reference sequence). V shed 5 bases and J 6 bases; nucleotides not matched to a gene: 2. The CDR3 region has the DNA TGTGCCAGCAGTCTGACAGGGGGTAATTCACCCCTCCACTTT. Amino acids: CASSLTGGNSPLHF.

This rearrangement joins TRBV3-1 (or the pseudogene TRBV3-2) to TRBJ1-1; D is undetermined. The length of the CDR3 is 15 residues. CDR1 LGHDT and CDR2 YNNKEL come from the germline V gene (reference sequence). Trimming pared 0 bases from V and 4 bases from J, leaving 12 bases between. The CDR3 region has the DNA TGTGCCAGCAGCCAAGATACGAGTACTACCACTGAAGCTTTCTTT. Translated: CASSQDTSTTTEAFF.

The chain links TRBV30 to TRBJ2-7; TRBD2 might be the D (6 bases). Germline-derived CDR1 and CDR2 are GTSNPN and SVGIG (reference sequence). The CDR3 is made up of 12 amino acids. The V gene lost 1 base and the J gene lost 6 bases, with 10 bases spanning the gap. The CDR3 DNA reads as TGTGCCTGGAGTGCTTCGGGAGTCGAGCAGTACTTC. It encodes CAWSASGVEQYF.

The chain recombines TRBV5-6 with TRBJ2-7; TRBD1 might be the D (5 bases). The CDR3 runs to 15 residues. Trimming removed 0 bases at V and 7 bases at J, with 17 bases between. Germline loops: CDR1 SGHDT, CDR2 YYEEEE. CDR3 sequence reads: CASSLEGAPRWEQYF. DNA for the CDR3: TGTGCCAGCAGCTTGGAAGGGGCCCCCCGGTGGGAGCAGTACTTC.

The gene calls are TRBV11-2 and TRBJ2-7; the D gene is possibly TRBD2 (5 bases). Germline assignment: CDR1 SGHAT and CDR2 FQNNGV. CDR3 length: 12 residues. V was pared by 2 bases and J by 4 bases, with 6 bases between. The CDR3 region has the DNA TGTGCCAGCAGCTTAAGAGGGTACGAGCAGTACTTC. Translation gives CASSLRGYEQYF.

Only one count was recorded for this clone. V and J are TRBV5-4 and TRBJ2-2; 7 nucleotides line up with TRBD2. This CDR3 is built from 16 residues. V was clipped by 4 bases and J by 3 bases; unmatched bases: 9. Germline V gene data show CDR1 as SGHNT and CDR2 as YYREEE (reference sequence). CDR3 bases: TGTGCCAGCAGCCCACCGGGGCTAGCGGACACCGGGGAGCTGTTTTTT. It translates to CASSPPGLADTGELFF.

The chain joins TRBV7-2 to TRBJ2-2; 7 bases are a match to TRBD2. The V gene's germline CDR1 is SGHTA and CDR2 FQGNSA. The CDR3 totals 14 residues. The V segment lost 1 base and the J segment 5 bases; nucleotides outside the gene matches: 1. The CDR3 DNA reads TGTGCCAGCAGCTTAGGACTAGCAACCGGGGAGCTGTTTTTT. It specifies CASSLGLATGELFF.

V gene TRBV3-1 (or the pseudogene TRBV3-2) combines with J gene TRBJ2-1; TRBD2 agrees at 12 bases. The length of the CDR3 is 17 residues. Germline values: CDR1 LGHDT, CDR2 YNNKEL (reference sequence). V lost 1 base to trimming and J lost 6 bases; unmatched junction nucleotides: 7. The CDR3: CASSQGLLAGGINEQFF. In DNA form, the CDR3 reads TGTGCCAGCAGCCAAGGCCTACTAGCGGGGGGTATCAATGAGCAGTTCTTC.

The rearrangement joins TRBV10-3 to TRBJ2-7, with a possible D match to TRBD2 (5 bases). The V gene lost 4 bases and the J gene lost 3 bases, with 7 bases spanning the gap. CDR3 length: 12 residues. Germline loops: CDR1 ENHRY, CDR2 SYGVKD. The chain's CDR3 is CAISAEDYEQYF. CDR3 nucleotide sequence: TGTGCCATCAGTGCGGAGGACTACGAGCAGTACTTC.

The chain links TRBV6-5 to TRBJ1-3; the D gene is possibly TRBD1 (6 bases). V gave up 6 bases and J gave up 1 base, with 13 bases separating them. There are 15 residues in the CDR3. Per germline, CDR1 MNHEY and CDR2 SVGAGI. Written as DNA, the CDR3 is TGTGCCAGCAGCCAAAACACAGGGTCTGGAAACACCATATATTTT. It yields the protein CASSQNTGSGNTIYF.

The V and J genes are TRBV7-2 and TRBJ2-3; D is possibly TRBD1 (6 bases). The CDR3 loop spans 14 amino acids. Germline V gene data show CDR1 as SGHTA and CDR2 as FQGNSA. V gave up 3 bases and J gave up 3 bases, with 10 bases separating them. Written as DNA, the CDR3 is TGTGCCAGCAGCTTGGGGACATTGACAGATACGCAGTATTTT. Its protein is CASSLGTLTDTQYF.

The chain is built from TRBV7-9 and TRBJ1-1, with TRBD1 as a possible D gene (6 bases). Germline assignment: CDR1 SEHNR and CDR2 FQNEAQ (reference sequence). Trimming removed 3 bases at V and 10 bases at J, with 15 bases between. CDR3 length: 13 amino acids. CDR3 coding DNA: TGTGCCAGCAGCTTTTCGAGTGTAGGGGGAGCTTTCTTT. Its protein product is CASSFSSVGGAFF.

The chain links TRBV3-1 (or the pseudogene TRBV3-2) to TRBJ1-3; D is ambiguous. V was shortened by 4 bases and J by 0 bases, with 13 bases between the two germline ends. The CDR3 is 16 amino acids. Germline CDR1 is LGHDT and CDR2 is YNNKEL (reference sequence). DNA for the CDR3: TGTGCCAGCAGCCGCACGGGTCTTCTCTCTGGAAACACCATATATTTT. Protein product: CASSRTGLLSGNTIYF.

This rearrangement joins TRBV28 to TRBJ1-2, with a tentative D call TRBD1 (5 bases). The V end was cut by 7 bases, the J end by 4 bases, with 19 bases between. Per germline, CDR1 MDHEN and CDR2 SYDVKM. The CDR3 is 15 residues long. CDR3 region: CASTPAGLNLYGYTF. The CDR3 nucleotides are TGTGCCAGCACCCCTGCGGGACTGAATCTCTATGGCTACACCTTC.

This clone was detected only a few times. The rearrangement links TRBV7-2 to TRBJ1-2, with 12 bases lining up with TRBD1. The CDR3 consists of 15 residues. V dropped 7 bases and J dropped 7; count of bases not matched to a gene: 10. Germline CDR1 and CDR2: SGHTA and FQGNSA. This CDR3 reads CASTATGTGGSGYTF. The CDR3 DNA reads TGTGCCAGCACCGCGACCGGGACAGGGGGCTCTGGCTACACCTTC.

V and J are TRBV2 and TRBJ1-5; D might be TRBD1 (6 bases). Between the trimmed V and J ends, which lost 5 bases and 1 base, there was a span of 12 bases. Germline CDR1 and CDR2: SNHLY and FYNNEI. This CDR3 is built from 15 residues. The CDR3 coding sequence is TGTGCCAGCAGTCAAGAGCAGGGGAGCAATCAGCCCCAGCATTTT. Its protein product is CASSQEQGSNQPQHF.

The V gene is TRBV6-6, the J gene TRBJ1-5, with TRBD1 matching over 12 bases. CDR3 size: 16 residues. Germline V lookup: CDR1 MNHNY, CDR2 SVGAGI (reference sequence). With V trimmed by 4 bases and J by 1 base, 2 bases remained unmatched. For the CDR3, the DNA is TGTGCCAGCAGTTCGGGACAGGGGGCGAGCAATCAGCCCCAGCATTTT. Its translation is CASSSGQGASNQPQHF.

The V and J genes are TRBV9 and TRBJ1-2, with D perhaps TRBD1 (6 bases). V gave up 7 bases and J gave up 7 bases, with 17 bases separating them. CDR1 SGDLS and CDR2 YYNGEE come from the germline V gene. This CDR3 region has 13 residues. CDR3 DNA sequence: TGTGCCAGCGGGAGGGCGGGGGGCCTTGGCTACACCTTC. Its translation is CASGRAGGLGYTF.

The chain couples TRBV2 to TRBJ1-5; D unclear. The CDR3 runs to 13 residues. Germline V lookup: CDR1 SNHLY, CDR2 FYNNEI. Deletions cut 3 bases from V and 1 base from J, with 4 bases between. In nucleotides, the CDR3 is TGTGCCAGCAGTGACAGAAGCAATCAGCCCCAGCATTTT. As protein: CASSDRSNQPQHF.

This chain connects TRBV5-8 to TRBJ1-3; unclear D gene. Germline CDR1 reads SGHTS; CDR2 reads YDEGEE. V lost 5 bases and J 8 bases, leaving 23 bases between the germline ends. The CDR3 has 16 residues. CDR3 in amino acids: CASSPGSSNFGDTIYF. In DNA, the CDR3 is TGTGCCAGCAGTCCGGGATCCTCGAATTTCGGAGACACCATATATTTT.

The CDR3 spells CASSLRAGTSYEQYF. The DNA for the CDR3 is TGTGCCAGCAGCCTCCGGGCGGGTACCTCCTACGAGCAGTACTTC. The genes are TRBV7-3 and TRBJ2-7; a weak D match, TRBD2 (5 bases). The CDR3 totals 15 residues. CDR1 and CDR2 from the germline V gene are SGHTA and FQGTGA. The germline V and J ends were trimmed by 5 bases and 0 bases, with 14 bases remaining between them.

The V gene is TRBV20-1, the J gene TRBJ1-1; 7 bases are a match to TRBD1. Germline CDR1 and CDR2: DFQATT and SNEGSKA (reference sequence). The CDR3 is made up of 15 amino acids. Trimming cost V 3 bases and J 5 bases; bases outside gene matches: 12. The CDR3 reads CSASPPIQGVTEAFF. The CDR3 coding sequence is TGCAGTGCTAGTCCTCCCATCCAGGGGGTAACTGAAGCTTTCTTT.

This clone occurred once. The chain joins TRBV11-2 to TRBJ2-3; TRBD1 aligns across 12 bases. Germline V gene data show CDR1 as SGHAT and CDR2 as FQNNGV. Trimming at V came to 5 bases and at J to 5 bases, leaving 11 bases not matched to a gene. The CDR3 is 17 residues long. CDR3 sequence reads: CASSHRTGTGGLDTQYF. DNA for the CDR3: TGTGCCAGCAGCCACCGGACCGGGACAGGGGGCTTAGATACGCAGTATTTT. The full variable domain, in which reference TRBV11-2 and TRBJ2-3 provide the parts outside the CDR3, is EAGVAQSPRYKIIEKRQSVAFWCNPISGHATLYWYQQILGQGPKLLIQFQNNGVVDDSQLPKDRFSAERLKGVDSTLKIQPAKLEDSAVYLCASSHRTGTGGLDTQYFGPGTRLTVL.

V usage is TRBV5-1 and J usage is TRBJ2-5, with 7 positions matching TRBD2. The CDR3 consists of 14 residues. Trimming removed 2 bases from V and 4 bases from J; junction bases left unmatched: 5. Germline V gene data show CDR1 as SGHRS and CDR2 as YFSETQ. CDR3: CASSFGSGGETQYF. Here the CDR3 DNA reads TGCGCCAGCAGCTTCGGGTCGGGGGGAGAGACCCAGTACTTC.